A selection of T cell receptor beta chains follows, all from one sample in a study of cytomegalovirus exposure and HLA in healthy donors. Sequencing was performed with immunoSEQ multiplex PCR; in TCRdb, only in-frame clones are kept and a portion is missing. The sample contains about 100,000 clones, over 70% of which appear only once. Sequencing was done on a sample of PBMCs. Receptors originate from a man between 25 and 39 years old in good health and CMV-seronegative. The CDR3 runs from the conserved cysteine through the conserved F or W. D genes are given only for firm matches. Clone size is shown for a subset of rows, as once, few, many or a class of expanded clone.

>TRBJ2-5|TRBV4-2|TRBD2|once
CASSQEAAGGQQETQYF
TGTGCCAGCAGCCAAGAGGCAGCGGGGGGGCAACAAGAGACCCAGTACTTC
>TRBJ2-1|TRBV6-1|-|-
CASSAGWGTSSEQFF
TGTGCCAGCAGTGCAGGCTGGGGCACGTCGAGTGAGCAGTTCTTC
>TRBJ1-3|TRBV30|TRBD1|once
CARSKGQEFSGNTIYF
TGTGCCCGATCTAAAGGACAGGAATTCTCTGGAAACACCATATATTTT
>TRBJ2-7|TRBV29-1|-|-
CSVEGAAGINYEQYF
TGCAGCGTTGAAGGGGCGGCAGGGATAAACTACGAGCAGTACTTC
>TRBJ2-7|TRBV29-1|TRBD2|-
CSVELAGENYEQYF
TGCAGCGTTGAACTAGCGGGAGAAAACTACGAGCAGTACTTC
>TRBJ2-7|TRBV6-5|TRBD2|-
CASSYSPVAGAYEQYF
TGTGCCAGCAGTTACTCCCCGGTAGCGGGAGCATACGAGCAGTACTTC
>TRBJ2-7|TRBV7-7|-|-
CASSRQGGYEQYF
TGTGCTAGCAGCCGCCAAGGAGGGTACGAGCAGTACTTC
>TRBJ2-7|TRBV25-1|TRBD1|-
CASSRDRELYEQYF
TGTGCCAGCAGTCGGGACAGGGAGCTCTACGAGCAGTACTTC
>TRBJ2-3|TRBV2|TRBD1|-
CASSTPGQGADTQYF
TGTGCCAGCAGCACCCCGGGACAGGGGGCAGATACGCAGTATTTT
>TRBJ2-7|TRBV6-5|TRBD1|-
CASRESDRGYEQYF
TGTGCCAGCAGAGAATCGGACAGGGGGTACGAGCAGTACTTC
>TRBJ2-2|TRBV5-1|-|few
CASSFGSTNTGELFF
TGCGCCAGCAGCTTCGGGTCAACCAACACCGGGGAGCTGTTTTTT
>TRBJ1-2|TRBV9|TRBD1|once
CASSVGQGQLLF
TGTGCCAGCAGCGTAGGACAGGGCCAGCTTCTCTTC
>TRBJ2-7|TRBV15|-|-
CATSRAATGISYEQYF
TGTGCCACCAGCAGAGCCGCCACAGGGATCTCCTACGAGCAGTACTTC
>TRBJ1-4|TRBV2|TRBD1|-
CASSEGGTGRGFGTNEKLFF
TGTGCCAGCAGTGAAGGGGGGACAGGGAGAGGTTTCGGAACTAATGAAAAACTGTTTTTT
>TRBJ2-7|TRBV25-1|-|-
CASSGGWLTGAYEQYF
TGTGCCAGCAGTGGAGGTTGGCTGACTGGCGCCTACGAGCAGTACTTC
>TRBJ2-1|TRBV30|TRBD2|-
CAWGPGRMYNEQFF
TGTGCCTGGGGCCCCGGGAGGATGTACAATGAGCAGTTCTTC
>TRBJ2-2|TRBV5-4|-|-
CASSLGRGGTGELFF
TGTGCCAGCAGCTTGGGCAGGGGAGGGACCGGGGAGCTGTTTTTT
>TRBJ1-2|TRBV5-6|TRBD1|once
CASSEGTGYGYTF
TGTGCCAGCAGCGAGGGGACAGGGTATGGCTACACCTTC